Listed here are 9 T cell receptor beta chains from one sample, sequenced in a study of blood T cell repertoires in COVID-19. TCRdb's table, derived via immunoSEQ multiplex PCR, lists solely in-frame clones and lacks some. The sample records about 240,000 clones, 80% to 90% being singletons. The sample consisted of peripheral blood. These receptors were collected from a woman over 75 with COVID-19, enrolled during active disease.

The chain combines TRBV10-3 with TRBJ1-1; TRBD1 is a possible D gene (6 bases). Germline assignment: CDR1 ENHRY and CDR2 SYGVKD. V gave up 2 bases and J gave up 4 bases, with 14 bases separating them. The CDR3 is 15 residues long. CDR3 in amino acids: CAISEPPPRGTEAFF. The CDR3, as DNA: TGTGCCATCAGTGAGCCCCCTCCCAGGGGCACTGAAGCTTTCTTT.

The chain joins TRBV28 to TRBJ1-1, with 10 bases that match TRBD1. V shed 0 bases, J shed 7 bases, and the junction held 5 bases outside the gene matches. The V gene's germline CDR1 is MDHEN and CDR2 SYDVKM. The CDR3 totals 15 residues. Written as DNA, the CDR3 is TGTGCCAGCAGTTTATGGGGACAGGGGATTGGTGAAGCTTTCTTT. This codes for CASSLWGQGIGEAFF.

This rearrangement joins TRBV28 to TRBJ1-1, with 7 bases that match TRBD1. The CDR3 length is 16 residues. Germline CDR1 and CDR2: MDHEN and SYDVKM. J gave up 11 bases and V 4 bases, and 19 bases lay outside the gene matches. The CDR3 reads CASSSAARVEGALAFF. In DNA, the CDR3 is TGTGCCAGCAGTTCCGCCGCTCGGGTAGAGGGGGCGCTGGCTTTCTTT.

The V gene is TRBV7-2, the J gene TRBJ1-5; no firm D call. The CDR3 is 13 amino acids. The ends were cut back, 5 bases at V and 7 bases at J, with 12 bases in the middle. CDR1 SGHTA and CDR2 FQGNSA come from the germline V gene. The CDR3 coding sequence is TGTGCCAGCAGCACAAGTCCGGGGCAGCCCCAGCATTTT. Protein product: CASSTSPGQPQHF.

This chain connects TRBV6-6 to TRBJ2-5; 9 nucleotides align to TRBD2. J lost 5 bases, V lost 6 bases, and 7 bases had no gene match. Per germline, CDR1 MNHNY and CDR2 SVGAGI (reference sequence). This CDR3 contains 14 residues. The chain's CDR3 is CASRKREEWETQYF. The CDR3 DNA sequence: TGTGCCAGCAGGAAGCGGGAGGAGTGGGAGACCCAGTACTTC.

V usage is TRBV28 and J usage is TRBJ1-1, with 11 nucleotides matching TRBD1. Germline values: CDR1 MDHEN, CDR2 SYDVKM. The CDR3 contains 15 residues. The trim removed 5 bases at V and 4 bases at J, leaving 6 bases unmatched. The CDR3 DNA sequence: TGTGCCAGCAGTACCGGGACAGGGGGTTCCACTGAAGCTTTCTTT. Its translation is CASSTGTGGSTEAFF.

The V and J genes are TRBV20-1 and TRBJ1-1, with D possibly matching TRBD1 (5 bases). Trimming shortened V by 5 bases and J by 1 base, and 17 bases separated the two germline ends. CDR1 and CDR2 (germline): DFQATT, SNEGSKA (reference sequence). The CDR3 has 15 amino acids. CDR3 nucleotide sequence: TGCAGTGCTCGTGTGGGGGAGCGGGGGAACACTGAAGCTTTCTTT. This sequence encodes CSARVGERGNTEAFF.

The CDR3 DNA follows: TGTGCCACCCTACGAGGCGGGAAGACAGATACGCAGTATTTT. As protein: CATLRGGKTDTQYF. The rearrangement uses TRBV6-6 and TRBJ2-3; TRBD2 is a possible D gene (6 bases). The CDR3 is 14 residues long. In germline, CDR1 is MNHNY, CDR2 SVGAGI (reference sequence). The V end lost 10 bases, the J end lost 3 bases, and 17 bases lay between the germline ends.

V usage is TRBV5-1 and J usage is TRBJ1-1, with D maybe TRBD1 (6 bases). From germline, CDR1 is SGHRS and CDR2 YFSETQ. CDR3 length: 15 amino acids. V lost 4 bases, J lost 4 bases, and 17 bases lay in between. The CDR3 sequence is CASSRLQGVITEAFF. CDR3 coding DNA: TGCGCCAGCAGCCGTTTACAGGGCGTCATCACTGAAGCTTTCTTT. The full variable domain, its missing parts supplied by reference TRBV5-1 and TRBJ1-1, is KAGVTQTPRYLIKTRGQQVTLSCSPISGHRSVSWYQQTPGQGLQFLFEYFSETQRNKGNFPGRFSGRQFSNSRSEMNVSTLELGDSALYLCASSRLQGVITEAFFGQGTRLTVV.